This paragraph reports one T cell receptor (beta chain). Its antigen remains unknown. The data were obtained in a study of PD-L1 blockade in urothelial cancer. General study findings and limits: Tumor-associated TCR clones expanded more in blood at 3 weeks in patients with durable benefit.

The junction had 3 bases not matched to a gene; V was cut back by 8 bases and J by 2 bases. The CDR3 spans 14 residues. Germline lookup yields CDR1 ENHRY and CDR2 SYGVKD. This table comes from immunoSEQ multiplex PCR, and its TCRdb copy is limited to in-frame clones, with some not included. Among under 100,000 clones listed, over 80% were seen once. Sequences were derived from PBMCs, sampled around atezolizumab (anti-PD-L1) treatment. The sequence was obtained from a man aged 70-80 years with urothelial cancer. This rearrangement joins TRBV10-3 to TRBJ2-2; 9 bases fit TRBD1. The CDR3 is CAIQQGANTGELFF. Here the CDR3 DNA reads TGTGCCATCCAACAGGGGGCTAACACCGGGGAGCTGTTTTTT.